The source of this T cell receptor (beta chain) is a study of cytomegalovirus exposure and HLA in healthy donors. Study-level findings and limits: TRBV6-2, TRBV6-3 and other indistinguishable V segments were excluded. Overall, some 160 TCR beta chains were annotated as cytomegalovirus-associated. Later analysis found that TCR beta chains associated with HLA were more clonally expanded than other, equally common chains. Later analysis identified several of the most significant clusters that appeared linked to common viral pathogens.

The PCR employed 60 Vbeta primers together with 13 Jbeta primers. The table came from immunoSEQ multiplex PCR; TCRdb's copy has only in-frame clones and leaves some out. This sample's table reports approximately 80,000 clones. Note on this clone: The target antigen is unknown.

The CDR3 runs 14 residues. Germline assignment: CDR1 LGHNA and CDR2 YNFKEQ. The V gene lost 0 bases and the J gene lost 2 bases, with 7 bases spanning the gap. The clonotype comes from a young man in good health and CMV-seropositive. This chain uses TRBV4-2 with TRBJ1-2, with D possibly TRBD1 on 5 matching bases. The specimen was PBMCs. The CDR3 nucleotides read TGTGCCAGCAGCCAAGACAGGGTCAACTATGGCTACACCTTC. Translating gives CASSQDRVNYGYTF.